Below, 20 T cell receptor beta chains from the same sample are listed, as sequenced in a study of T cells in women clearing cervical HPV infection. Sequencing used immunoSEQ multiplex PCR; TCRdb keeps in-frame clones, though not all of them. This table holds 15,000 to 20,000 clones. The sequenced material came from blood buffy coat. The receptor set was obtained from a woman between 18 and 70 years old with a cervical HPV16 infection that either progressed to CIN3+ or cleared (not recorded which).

CDR3 DNA, as far as it was read: TGTGCCAGCAGTTCCCAGTCAACAGATACG. Protein product: CASSSQSTDT. The whole CDR3 region reads CASSSQSTDTQYF. This sequence joins TRBV12-3 or TRBV12-4 and TRBJ2-3; no clear D gene. The CDR3 end lies 3 residues beyond the end of the read and is filled in from the germline J gene. This CDR3 has 13 amino acids. Trimming removed 4 bases from V and 3 bases from J, with 8 bases in between.

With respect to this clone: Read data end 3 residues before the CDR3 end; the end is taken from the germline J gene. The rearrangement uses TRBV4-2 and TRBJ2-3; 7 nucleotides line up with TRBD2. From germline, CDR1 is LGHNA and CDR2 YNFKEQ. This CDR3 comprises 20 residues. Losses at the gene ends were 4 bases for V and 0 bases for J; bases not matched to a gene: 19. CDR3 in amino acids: CASSRKARAGLSGSTDTQYF. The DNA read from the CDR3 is TGTGCCAGCAGCCGTAAAGCGCGAGCGGGGCTATCAGGTAGCACAGATACG.

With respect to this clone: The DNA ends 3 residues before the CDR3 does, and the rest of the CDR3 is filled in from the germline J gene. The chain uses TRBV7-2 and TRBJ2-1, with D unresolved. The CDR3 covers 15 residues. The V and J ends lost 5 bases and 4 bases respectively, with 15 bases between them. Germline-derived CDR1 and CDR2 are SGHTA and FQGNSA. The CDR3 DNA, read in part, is TGTGCCAGCAGCGCCCGGTCTCCCGGGTACAATGAG. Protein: CASSARSPGYNE. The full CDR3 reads CASSARSPGYNEQFF.

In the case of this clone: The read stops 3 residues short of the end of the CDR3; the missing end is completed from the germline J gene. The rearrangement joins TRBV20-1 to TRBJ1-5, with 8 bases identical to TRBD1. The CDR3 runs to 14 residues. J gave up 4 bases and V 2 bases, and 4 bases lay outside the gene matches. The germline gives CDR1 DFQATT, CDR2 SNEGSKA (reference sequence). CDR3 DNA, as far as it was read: TGCAGTGCTAGAATGACAGGGGTTAATCAGCCC. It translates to CSARMTGVNQP. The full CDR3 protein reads CSARMTGVNQPQHF.

CDR3 bases read: TGTGCCAGCAGCGTAGGTCTTGCGGGGGAAAAA. It is translated as CASSVGLAGEK. The complete CDR3 reads CASSVGLAGEKLFF. The chain has TRBV9 and TRBJ1-4; D is ambiguous. The read falls 3 residues short of the CDR3 end, and the missing part is taken from the germline J gene. This CDR3 region has 14 residues. Germline values: CDR1 SGDLS, CDR2 YYNGEE. V dropped 0 bases and J dropped 8 bases, with 11 bases sitting between them.

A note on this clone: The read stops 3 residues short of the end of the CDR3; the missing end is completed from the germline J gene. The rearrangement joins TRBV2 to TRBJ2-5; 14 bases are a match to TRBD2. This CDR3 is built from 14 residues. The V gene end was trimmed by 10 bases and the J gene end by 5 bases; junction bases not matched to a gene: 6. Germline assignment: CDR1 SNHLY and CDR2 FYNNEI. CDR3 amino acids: CATTSGGAGETQYF. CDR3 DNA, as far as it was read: TGTGCCACGACTAGCGGGGGGGCCGGGGAGACC.

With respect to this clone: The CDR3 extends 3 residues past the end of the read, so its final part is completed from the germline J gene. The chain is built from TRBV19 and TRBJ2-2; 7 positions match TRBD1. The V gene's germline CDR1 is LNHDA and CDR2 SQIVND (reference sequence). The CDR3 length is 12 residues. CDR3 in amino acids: CASSPRQGELFF. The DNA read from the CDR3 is TGTGCCAGTAGTCCCAGACAGGGCGAG.

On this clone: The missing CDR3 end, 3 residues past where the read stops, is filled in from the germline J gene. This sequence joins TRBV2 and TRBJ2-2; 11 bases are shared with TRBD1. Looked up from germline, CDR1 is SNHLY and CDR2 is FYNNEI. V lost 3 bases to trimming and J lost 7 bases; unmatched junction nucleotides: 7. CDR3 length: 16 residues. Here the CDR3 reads CASSERTGGRGGELFF. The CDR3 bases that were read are TGTGCCAGCAGTGAGAGGACAGGGGGCCGTGGCGGGGAG.

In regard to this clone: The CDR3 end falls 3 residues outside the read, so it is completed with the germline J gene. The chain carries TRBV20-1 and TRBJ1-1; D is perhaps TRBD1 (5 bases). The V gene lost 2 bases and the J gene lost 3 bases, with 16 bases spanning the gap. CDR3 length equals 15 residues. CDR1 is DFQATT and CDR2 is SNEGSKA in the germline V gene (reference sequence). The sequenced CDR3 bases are TGCAGTGCTAGACCCACCTCCAGGGCGGACACTGAA. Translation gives CSARPTSRADTE. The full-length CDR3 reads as CSARPTSRADTEAFF.

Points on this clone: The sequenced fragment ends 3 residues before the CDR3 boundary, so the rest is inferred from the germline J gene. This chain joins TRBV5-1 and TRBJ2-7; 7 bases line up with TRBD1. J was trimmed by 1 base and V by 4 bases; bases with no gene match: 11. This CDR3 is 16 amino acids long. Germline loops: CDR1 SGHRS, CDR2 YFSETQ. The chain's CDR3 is CASSITTGAASYEQYF. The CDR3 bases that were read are TGCGCCAGCAGCATTACAACAGGGGCAGCATCCTACGAG.

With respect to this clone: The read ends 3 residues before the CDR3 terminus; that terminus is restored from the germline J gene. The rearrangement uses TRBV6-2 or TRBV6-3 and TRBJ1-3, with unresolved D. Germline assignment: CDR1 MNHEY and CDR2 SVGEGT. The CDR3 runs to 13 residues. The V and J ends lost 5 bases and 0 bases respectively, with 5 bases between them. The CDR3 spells CASSQFSGNTIYF. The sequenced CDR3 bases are TGTGCCAGCAGTCAATTCTCTGGAAACACC.

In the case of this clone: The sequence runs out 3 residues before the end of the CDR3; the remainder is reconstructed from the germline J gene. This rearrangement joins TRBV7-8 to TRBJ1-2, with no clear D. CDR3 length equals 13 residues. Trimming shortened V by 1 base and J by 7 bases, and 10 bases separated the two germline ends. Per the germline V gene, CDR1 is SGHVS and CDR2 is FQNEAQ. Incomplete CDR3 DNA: TGTGCCAGCAGCTTAGGGCGGGTGGGTGGC. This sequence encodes CASSLGRVGG. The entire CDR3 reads CASSLGRVGGYTF.

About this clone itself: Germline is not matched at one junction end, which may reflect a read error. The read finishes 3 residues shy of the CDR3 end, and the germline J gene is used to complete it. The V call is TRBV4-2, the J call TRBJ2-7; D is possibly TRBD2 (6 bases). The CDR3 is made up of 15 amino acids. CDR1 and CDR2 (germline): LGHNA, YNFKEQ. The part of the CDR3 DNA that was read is TGCGCCAGCAGCCAAGTGCACCGGGGGTGGTACGAG. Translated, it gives CASSQVHRGWYE. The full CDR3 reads CASSQVHRGWYEQYF.

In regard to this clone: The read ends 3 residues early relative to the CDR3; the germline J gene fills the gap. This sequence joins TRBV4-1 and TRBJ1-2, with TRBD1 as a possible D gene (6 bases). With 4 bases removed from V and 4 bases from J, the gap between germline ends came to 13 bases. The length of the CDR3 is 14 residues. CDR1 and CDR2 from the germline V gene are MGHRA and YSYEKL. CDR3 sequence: CASSPTQGSYGYTF. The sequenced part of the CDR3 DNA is TGCGCCAGCAGCCCCACACAGGGTTCCTATGGC.

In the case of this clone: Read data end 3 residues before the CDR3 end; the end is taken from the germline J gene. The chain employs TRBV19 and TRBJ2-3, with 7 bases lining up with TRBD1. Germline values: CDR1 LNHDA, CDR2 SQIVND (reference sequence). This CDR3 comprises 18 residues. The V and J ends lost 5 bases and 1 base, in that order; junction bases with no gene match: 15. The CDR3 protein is CASSPGAVRDSGTDTQYF. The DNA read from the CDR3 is TGTGCCAGTAGTCCCGGCGCCGTCCGGGACAGTGGCACAGATACG. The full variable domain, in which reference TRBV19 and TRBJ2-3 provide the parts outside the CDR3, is DGGITQSPKYLFRKEGQNVTLSCEQNLNHDAMYWYRQDPGQGLRLIYYSQIVNDFQKGDIAEGYSVSREKKESFPLTVTSAQKNPTAFYLCASSPGAVRDSGTDTQYFGPGTRLTVL.

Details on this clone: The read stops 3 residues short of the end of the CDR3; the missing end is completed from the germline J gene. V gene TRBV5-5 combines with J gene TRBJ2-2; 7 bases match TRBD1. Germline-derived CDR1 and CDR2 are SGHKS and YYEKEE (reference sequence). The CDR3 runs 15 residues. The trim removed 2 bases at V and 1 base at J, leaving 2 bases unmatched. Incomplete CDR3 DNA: TGTGCCAGCAGCTTAAACAGGGGGAACACCGGGGAG. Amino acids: CASSLNRGNTGE. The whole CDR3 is CASSLNRGNTGELFF.

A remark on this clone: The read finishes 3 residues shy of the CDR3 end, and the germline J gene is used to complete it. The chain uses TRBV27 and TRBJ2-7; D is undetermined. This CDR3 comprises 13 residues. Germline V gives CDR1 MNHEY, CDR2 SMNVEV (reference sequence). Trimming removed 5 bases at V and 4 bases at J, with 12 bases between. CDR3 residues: CASSVNKNYEQYF. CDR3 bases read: TGTGCCAGCAGTGTAAACAAAAATTACGAG.

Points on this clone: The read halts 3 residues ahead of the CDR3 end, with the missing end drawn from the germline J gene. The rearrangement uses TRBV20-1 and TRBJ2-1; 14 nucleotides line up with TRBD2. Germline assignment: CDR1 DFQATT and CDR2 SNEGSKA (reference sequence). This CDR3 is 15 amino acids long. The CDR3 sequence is CRAARLAGGGDEQFF. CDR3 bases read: TGCAGGGCTGCCCGACTAGCGGGGGGGGGTGATGAG.

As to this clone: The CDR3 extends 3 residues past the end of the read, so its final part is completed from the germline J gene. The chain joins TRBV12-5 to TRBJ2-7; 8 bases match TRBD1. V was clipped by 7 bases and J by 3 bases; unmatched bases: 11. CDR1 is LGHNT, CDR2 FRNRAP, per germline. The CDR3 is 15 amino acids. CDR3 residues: CASADLGQGDYEQYF. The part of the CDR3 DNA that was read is TGTGCTAGTGCCGACCTAGGACAGGGAGACTACGAG.

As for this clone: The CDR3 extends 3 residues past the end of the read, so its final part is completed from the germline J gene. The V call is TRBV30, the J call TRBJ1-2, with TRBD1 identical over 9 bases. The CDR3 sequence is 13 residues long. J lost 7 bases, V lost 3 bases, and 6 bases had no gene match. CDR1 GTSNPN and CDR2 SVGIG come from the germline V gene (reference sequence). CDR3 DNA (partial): TGTGCCTGGAGCCAACAGGGGGCTAGTGGC. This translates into CAWSQQGASG. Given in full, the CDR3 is CAWSQQGASGYTF.